A single sample is the source of the 13 T cell receptor beta chains below, sequenced in a study of T cells in Graves' hyperthyroidism and ophthalmopathy. The investigators amplified TCR beta CDR3 regions from RNA transcripts. Using the HTBI primer set, a first-round RT-PCR was run on the TCR CDR3. TCRdb used MiXCR to reprocess the multiplex PCR reads, holding one entry per CDR3 protein. Counted here are approximately 620,000 distinct CDR3 sequences, roughly 14% occurring once; the ten biggest clones make up about 5.8%. Material for sequencing was blood. The receptors were gathered from a woman in her 30s with Graves' hyperthyroidism that later progressed to Graves' ophthalmopathy.

The chain couples TRBV9 to TRBJ2-1; D remains ambiguous. Trimming removed 0 bases at V and 8 bases at J, with 9 bases between. Looked up from germline, CDR1 is SGDLS and CDR2 is YYNGEE. This CDR3 is 13 amino acids long. Written as DNA, the CDR3 is TGTGCCAGCAGCGTAGTAGTAGGGTATGAGCAGTTCTTC. As protein: CASSVVVGYEQFF.

A word on this clonotype: A much larger clone differs by one base, so this may be a read error. The CDR3 DNA reads as TGTGCCAGCAGTTACGGGACGGACTACGAGCAGTTCTTC. Translated: CASSYGTDYEQFF. The chain links TRBV10-3 to TRBJ2-7; TRBD2 is a possible D gene (6 bases). The end of the DNA fits TRBJ2-1 better, so the J call may be wrong. CDR1 and CDR2 (germline): ENHRY, SYGVKD. This CDR3 has 13 amino acids.

The table lists this clonotype with many counts. The rearrangement uses TRBV11-3 and TRBJ2-1; D may be TRBD2 (9 bases). Germline V CDR1 and CDR2: SGHNT, YENEEA. The V end was cut by 5 bases, the J end by 6 bases, with 20 bases between. The CDR3 consists of 16 residues. The CDR3 DNA reads TGTGCCAGCAGCACAGGGGGGGGACTAGCTCGCAATGAGCAGTTCTTC. Protein sequence: CASSTGGGLARNEQFF.

This clonotype was recorded at least ten times. This rearrangement joins TRBV28 to TRBJ2-2; no firm D call. CDR1 is MDHEN, CDR2 SYDVKM, per germline. The V gene lost 4 bases and the J gene lost 8 bases, with 14 bases spanning the gap. The CDR3 has 14 residues. CDR3: CASSSLPSRGELFF. CDR3 bases: TGTGCCAGCAGTTCCCTCCCAAGCCGGGGGGAGCTGTTTTTT.

This clonotype was seen only a few times. V gene TRBV3-1 combines with J gene TRBJ1-1; D unresolved. The germline V gene encodes CDR1 LGHDT and CDR2 YNNKEL (reference sequence). V was clipped by 9 bases and J by 2 bases, with 13 bases between them. The CDR3 runs 13 residues. The CDR3 sequence: CASSWGSNTEAFF. CDR3 nucleotide sequence: TGTGCCAGTTCGTGGGGATCCAACACTGAAGCTTTCTTT.

The chain employs TRBV4-1 and TRBJ2-5; D call uncertain. Germline-derived CDR1 and CDR2 are MGHRA and YSYEKL. CDR3 length: 13 residues. V was pared by 3 bases and J by 2 bases, with 7 bases between. The CDR3: CASSHAVQETQYF. CDR3 bases: TGCGCCAGCAGCCACGCGGTTCAAGAGACCCAGTACTTC.

This clonotype was observed many times. V and J are TRBV30 and TRBJ2-3; tentatively, D is TRBD2 (6 bases). CDR3 size: 12 residues. The germline gives CDR1 GTSNPN, CDR2 SVGIG (reference sequence). Trimming took 4 bases from V and 8 from J, leaving 13 bases between them. CDR3 DNA: TGTGCCTGGATCCTCATCGGGGGTACGCAGTATTTT. Translation: CAWILIGGTQYF.

This clonotype was counted only a few times. In nucleotides, the CDR3 is TGTGCCAGCAGCCACGGGGTTTTTGGCTACGAGCAGTACTTC. This encodes CASSHGVFGYEQYF. The gene calls are TRBV6-1 and TRBJ2-7; perhaps TRBD2 as D (5 bases). The CDR3 is made up of 14 amino acids. V lost 6 bases and J lost 3, with 15 bases in between. Germline CDR1 and CDR2: MNHNS and SASEGT.

The V call is TRBV3-1, the J call TRBJ1-1, with 7 bases aligning to TRBD1. The junction had 14 bases not matched to a gene; V was cut back by 4 bases and J by 0 bases. Germline CDR1 is LGHDT and CDR2 is YNNKEL (reference sequence). The CDR3 length is 18 residues. CDR3 loop: CASSPLPDRASMNTEAFF. CDR3 sequence (DNA): TGTGCCAGCAGCCCCCTACCCGACAGGGCTTCTATGAACACTGAAGCTTTCTTT.

Comments on this clonotype: A read error may explain this, as a much larger clone is one base away. This sequence joins TRBV11-1 and TRBJ2-7; unclear D gene. Germline values: CDR1 SGHAT, CDR2 FQDESV (reference sequence). The CDR3 has 16 residues. Trimming took off 3 bases at V and 2 bases at J, with 17 bases between the two ends. CDR3 amino acids: CASSFSAPLEPYEQYF. CDR3 DNA: TGTGCCAGCAGCTTCTCAGCCCCCCTGGAGCCCTACGAGCAGTACTTC.

Here the CDR3 reads CASISPGTSGGTYEQYF. The CDR3 coding sequence is TGTGCCAGCATCTCCCCCGGGACTAGCGGGGGAACCTACGAGCAGTACTTC. The V and J genes are TRBV27 and TRBJ2-7; 14 bases map to TRBD2. Trimming took 7 bases from V and 2 from J; bases not matched to a gene: 10. The germline CDR1 and CDR2 sequences are MNHEY and SMNVEV (reference sequence). The CDR3 extends over 17 amino acids.

At least ten counts were recorded for this clonotype. The V and J genes are TRBV12-3 or TRBV12-4 and TRBJ1-4; maybe TRBD1 (5 bases). V was clipped by 5 bases and J by 0 bases, with 25 bases between them. The CDR3 runs 20 residues. The CDR3 nucleotides are TGTGCCAGCAGTCCGACCGGGACCCCGGGCGTGTGGGCAACTAATGAAAAACTGTTTTTT. It yields the protein CASSPTGTPGVWATNEKLFF.

This clonotype has a handful of counts. This chain joins TRBV6-5 and TRBJ2-5; TRBD1 agrees at 9 bases. Germline lookup yields CDR1 MNHEY and CDR2 SVGAGI. After removal of 0 bases from V and 5 bases from J, the junction contained 7 bases not matched to a gene. This CDR3 has 16 amino acids. DNA of the CDR3: TGTGCCAGCAGTTACTCACAGGGGGCGATAGTGGAGACCCAGTACTTC. Encoded protein: CASSYSQGAIVETQYF.